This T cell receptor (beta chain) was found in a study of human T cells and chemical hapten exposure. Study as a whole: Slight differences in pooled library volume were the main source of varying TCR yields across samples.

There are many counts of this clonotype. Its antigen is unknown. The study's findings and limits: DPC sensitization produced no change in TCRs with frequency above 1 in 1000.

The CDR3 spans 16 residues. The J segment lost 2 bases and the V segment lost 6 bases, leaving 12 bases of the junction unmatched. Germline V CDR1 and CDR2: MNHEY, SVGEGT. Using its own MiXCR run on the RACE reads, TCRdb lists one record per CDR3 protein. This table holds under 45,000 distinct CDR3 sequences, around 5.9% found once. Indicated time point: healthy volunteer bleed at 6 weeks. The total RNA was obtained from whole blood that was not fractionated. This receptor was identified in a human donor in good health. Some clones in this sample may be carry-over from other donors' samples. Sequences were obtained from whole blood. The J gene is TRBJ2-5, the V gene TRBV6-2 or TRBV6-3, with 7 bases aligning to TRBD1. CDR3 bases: TGTGCCAGCAGCTCCGGCGAGGGGGCAAAACAAGAGACCCAGTACTTC. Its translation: CASSSGEGAKQETQYF.